Listed here are 2 T cell receptor beta chains from one sample, sequenced in a study of T-cell memory formation after mild COVID-19. TCRdb reprocessed the 5' RACE reads via MiXCR and lists one record per CDR3 protein. Of 70,000 to 100,000 distinct CDR3 sequences in the sample, around an eighth were seen once. The material sequenced was PBMCs or a T cell subset sorted from them (not recorded which). The source of these receptors is an adult woman who had mild COVID-19 (a few samples of this study predate the infection). Cell type and time point are not known.

The CDR3 DNA is TGCAGTGCCCGTCAGGCTAATGGAAACACCATATATTTT. Translation: CSARQANGNTIYF. The chain couples TRBV20-1 to TRBJ1-3, with D hard to call. Germline lookup yields CDR1 DFQATT and CDR2 SNEGSKA (reference sequence). The CDR3 loop spans 13 amino acids. V was cut by 6 bases and J by 3 bases, with 12 bases left in between.

By sample share, this clonotype is medium-sized. This chain joins TRBV15 and TRBJ2-3; 9 bases align to TRBD2. CDR1 is LNHNV, CDR2 YYDKDF, per germline (reference sequence). The CDR3 spans 17 residues. V was clipped by 0 bases and J by 3 bases; unmatched bases: 7. The CDR3 sequence: CATSRDRLAAATDTQYF. The DNA of the CDR3 is TGTGCCACCAGCAGAGATCGACTAGCGGCGGCAACAGATACGCAGTATTTT. The entire variable domain, with the rest obtained from reference TRBV15 and TRBJ2-3, is as follows: DAMVIQNPRYQVTQFGKPVTLSCSQTLNHNVMYWYQQKSSQAPKLLFHYYDKDFNNEADTPDNFQSRRPNTSFCFLDIRSPGLGDTAMYLCATSRDRLAAATDTQYFGPGTRLTVL.